This is a list of T cell receptor beta chains from one sample in a study of blood T cell repertoires in COVID-19. This table comes from immunoSEQ multiplex PCR, and its TCRdb copy is limited to in-frame clones, with some not included. Of under 350,000 clones detected, 70% to 90% appear once; the ten largest clones hold 1.3%. The specimen sequenced was peripheral blood. These receptors were obtained from a man in his 70s with acute or convalescent COVID-19. The CDR3 runs from the conserved cysteine through the conserved F or W. A D gene is named only where the DNA matches it firmly. Part of the rows lack a size; the others show once, few, many or a class for expanded clones.

V gene	D gene	J gene	clone size	CDR3 protein	CDR3 DNA
TRBV28	.	TRBJ2-5	.	CASSLGGRETQYF	TGTGCCAGCAGTTTGGGGGGTCGGGAGACCCAGTACTTC
TRBV9	.	TRBJ1-2	.	CASSVAGGGYTF	TGTGCCAGCAGCGTAGCAGGCGGGGGCTACACCTTC
TRBV5-4	TRBD2	TRBJ2-5	.	CASRPGLAVQETQYF	TGTGCCAGCAGACCGGGACTAGCGGTTCAAGAGACCCAGTACTTC
TRBV6-6	TRBD1	TRBJ1-4	.	CASRPPGQNEKLFF	TGTGCCAGCAGGCCGCCGGGACAGAATGAAAAACTGTTTTTT
TRBV5-4	.	TRBJ1-2	few	CASSLALGAGGYTF	TGTGCCAGCAGCTTGGCCCTGGGGGCGGGTGGCTACACCTTC
TRBV12-3/TRBV12-4	.	TRBJ2-7	.	CASSVYYEQYF	TGTGCCAGCAGTGTCTACTACGAGCAGTACTTC
TRBV5-1	.	TRBJ2-5	.	CASSLGVQETQYF	TGCGCCAGCAGCTTAGGGGTCCAAGAGACCCAGTACTTC
TRBV14	.	TRBJ1-2	few	CASSQEGRGGYTF	TGTGCCAGCAGCCAAGAAGGGAGAGGTGGCTACACCTTC
TRBV10-3	.	TRBJ2-1	.	CAISDPRLGSPSYNEQFF	TGTGCCATCAGTGACCCTAGACTAGGGTCCCCCTCCTACAATGAGCAGTTCTTC
TRBV27	TRBD2	TRBJ2-5	.	CASSPGLAGETQYF	TGTGCCAGCAGTCCTGGACTAGCGGGGGAGACCCAGTACTTC
TRBV7-8	.	TRBJ2-5	.	CASSLARRAVYQETQYF	TGTGCCAGCAGCTTAGCGCGGCGGGCCGTCTACCAAGAGACCCAGTACTTC
TRBV6-5	.	TRBJ2-2	.	CASSYSLGLSTGELFF	TGTGCCAGCAGTTACTCGTTGGGACTGTCCACCGGGGAGCTGTTTTTT
TRBV6-1	TRBD1	TRBJ1-5	.	CASEQGRDQPQHF	TGTGCCAGCGAACAGGGGCGGGATCAGCCCCAGCATTTT
TRBV7-8	TRBD2	TRBJ2-5	once	CASSLVASGTQYF	TGTGCCAGCAGCTTAGTTGCTAGCGGGACCCAGTACTTC
TRBV7-2	.	TRBJ1-2	.	CASSSRGQRTFNYGYTF	TGTGCCAGCAGCTCAAGAGGACAAAGGACATTCAACTATGGCTACACCTTC
TRBV5-6	.	TRBJ1-4	.	CASSLLGVTTNEKLFF	TGTGCCAGCAGCTTACTCGGGGTTACAACTAATGAAAAACTGTTTTTT
TRBV7-2	TRBD2	TRBJ2-7	once	CASSLAELAGVYEQYF	TGTGCCAGCAGCTTAGCTGAGCTAGCGGGAGTCTACGAGCAGTACTTC
TRBV5-1	.	TRBJ1-1	.	CASSFVPGEGNTEAFF	TGCGCCAGCAGCTTCGTCCCCGGGGAAGGTAACACTGAAGCTTTCTTT
TRBV6-5	TRBD1	TRBJ2-2	.	CASSDRAANTGELFF	TGTGCCAGCAGCGACAGGGCAGCCAACACCGGGGAGCTGTTTTTT
TRBV30	TRBD1	TRBJ1-1	once	CAWSATGTEAFF	TGTGCCTGGAGTGCGACAGGGACTGAAGCTTTCTTT
TRBV11-2	.	TRBJ1-6	once	CASSLDYGSGRPLHF	TGTGCCAGCAGCTTAGATTACGGGTCGGGGAGGCCCCTCCACTTT
TRBV29-1	.	TRBJ2-1	.	CSVEGAPGNEQFF	TGCAGCGTTGAGGGGGCCCCTGGAAATGAGCAGTTCTTC
TRBV15	TRBD1	TRBJ1-3	.	CATSTEAGGSAGNTIYF	TGTGCCACCAGCACAGAGGCAGGGGGCTCTGCTGGAAACACCATATATTTT
TRBV11-3	.	TRBJ1-1	once	CASSLDRYRRGDTEAFF	TGTGCCAGCAGCTTAGACAGGTATCGTCGCGGGGACACTGAAGCTTTCTTT